This TCR beta chain emerged from a study of blood T cells in healthy people across ages. V lost 0 bases to trimming and J lost 4 bases; unmatched junction nucleotides: 6. The CDR3 runs to 15 residues. In germline, CDR1 is SGHRS, CDR2 YFSETQ. Alongside a J-beta primer mix, a sample-barcoded 5' primer served in a second PCR lasting about 7 to 12 cycles. A template-switch adaptor that had 12 random nucleotides put a tag on each cDNA molecule. TCRdb passed the 5' RACE reads through MiXCR, listing each CDR3 protein once. The sample holds 720,000 or so distinct CDR3 sequences, approximately 40% seen once. The rearrangement uses TRBV5-1 and TRBJ2-5; 7 positions agree with TRBD2. The clonotype comes from an elderly man in good health. Sequencing was done on a sample of blood. CDR3 amino acids: CASSLELATPETQYF. The CDR3 DNA is TGCGCCAGCAGCTTGGAACTAGCGACCCCAGAGACCCAGTACTTC.